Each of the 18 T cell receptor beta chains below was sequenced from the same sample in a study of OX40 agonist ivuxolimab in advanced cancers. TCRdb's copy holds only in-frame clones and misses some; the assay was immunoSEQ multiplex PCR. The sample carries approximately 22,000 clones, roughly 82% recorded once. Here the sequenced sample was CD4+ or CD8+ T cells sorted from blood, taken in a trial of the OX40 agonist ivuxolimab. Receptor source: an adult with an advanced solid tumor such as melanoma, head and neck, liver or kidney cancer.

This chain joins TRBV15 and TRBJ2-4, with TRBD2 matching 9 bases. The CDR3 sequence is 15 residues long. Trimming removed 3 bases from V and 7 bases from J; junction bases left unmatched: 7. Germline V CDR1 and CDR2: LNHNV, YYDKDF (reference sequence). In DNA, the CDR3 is TGTGCCACCAGCAGGTTAGCGGGAGAGGTGAACATTCAGTACTTC. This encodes CATSRLAGEVNIQYF.

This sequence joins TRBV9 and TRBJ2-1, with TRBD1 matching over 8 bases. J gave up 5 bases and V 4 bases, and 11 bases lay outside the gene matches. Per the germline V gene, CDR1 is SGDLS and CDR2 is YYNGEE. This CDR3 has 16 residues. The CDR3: CASSRGRDRPNNEQFF. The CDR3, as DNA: TGTGCCAGCAGCCGCGGGCGGGACAGGCCCAACAATGAGCAGTTCTTC.

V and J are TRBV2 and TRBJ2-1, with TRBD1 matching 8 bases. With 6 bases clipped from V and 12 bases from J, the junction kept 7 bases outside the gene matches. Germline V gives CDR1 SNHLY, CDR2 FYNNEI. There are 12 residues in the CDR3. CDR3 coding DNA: TGTGCCAGCAGGAACGGACAGGGAGGGCAGTTCTTC. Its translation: CASRNGQGGQFF. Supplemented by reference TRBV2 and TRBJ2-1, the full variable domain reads EPEVTQTPSHQVTQMGQEVILRCVPISNHLYFYWYRQILGQKVEFLVSFYNNEISEKSEIFDDQFSVERPDGSNFTLKIRSTKLEDSAMYFCASRNGQGGQFFGPGTRLTVL.

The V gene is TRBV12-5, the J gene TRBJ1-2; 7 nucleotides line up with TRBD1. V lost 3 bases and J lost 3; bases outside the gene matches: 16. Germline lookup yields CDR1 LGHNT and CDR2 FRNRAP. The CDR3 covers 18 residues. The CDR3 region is CASGFPQGGILQHYGYTF. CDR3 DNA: TGTGCTAGTGGTTTCCCTCAAGGGGGCATTCTCCAGCACTATGGCTACACCTTC.

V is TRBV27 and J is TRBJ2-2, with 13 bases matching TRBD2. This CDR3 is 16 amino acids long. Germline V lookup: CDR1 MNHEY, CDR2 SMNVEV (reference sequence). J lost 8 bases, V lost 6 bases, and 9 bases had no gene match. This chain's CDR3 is CASRPGLAGEWGELFF. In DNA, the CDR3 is TGTGCCAGCAGGCCCGGACTAGCGGGAGAGTGGGGGGAGCTGTTTTTT.

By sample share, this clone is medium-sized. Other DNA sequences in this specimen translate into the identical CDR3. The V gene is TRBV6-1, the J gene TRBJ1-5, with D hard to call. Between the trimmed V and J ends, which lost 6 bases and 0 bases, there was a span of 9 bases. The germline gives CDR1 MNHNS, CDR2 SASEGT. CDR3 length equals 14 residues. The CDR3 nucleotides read TGTGCCAGCAGGGACCGGTATAGCAATCAGCCCCAGCATTTT. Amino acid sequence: CASRDRYSNQPQHF.

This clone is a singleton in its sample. The CDR3 is CASSLSGWGPLHF. For the CDR3, the DNA is TGTGCCAGCAGTTTAAGTGGGTGGGGCCCCCTCCACTTT. This sequence joins TRBV27 and TRBJ1-6; TRBD1 might be the D (5 bases). Trimming removed 2 bases from V and 13 bases from J, with 12 bases in between. The CDR3 covers 13 residues. CDR1 is MNHEY and CDR2 is SMNVEV in the germline V gene (reference sequence).

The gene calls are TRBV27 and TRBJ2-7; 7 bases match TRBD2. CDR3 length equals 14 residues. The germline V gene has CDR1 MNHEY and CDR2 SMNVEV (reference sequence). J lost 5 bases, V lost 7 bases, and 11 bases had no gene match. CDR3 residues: CASTPGAGRNEQYF. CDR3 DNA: TGTGCCAGCACCCCCGGTGCCGGGAGGAACGAGCAGTACTTC.

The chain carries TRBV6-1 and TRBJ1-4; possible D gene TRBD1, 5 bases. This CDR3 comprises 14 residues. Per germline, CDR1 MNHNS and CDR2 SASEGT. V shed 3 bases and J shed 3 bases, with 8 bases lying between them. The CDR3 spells CASSEGVPNEKLFF. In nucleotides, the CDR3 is TGTGCCAGCAGTGAGGGGGTCCCTAATGAAAAACTGTTTTTT.

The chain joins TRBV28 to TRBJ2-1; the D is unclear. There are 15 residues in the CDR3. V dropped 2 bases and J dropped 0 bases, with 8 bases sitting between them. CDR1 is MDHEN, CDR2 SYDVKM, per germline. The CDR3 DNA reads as TGTGCCAGCAGTTTAACCCGGAGCTCCTACAATGAGCAGTTCTTC. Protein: CASSLTRSSYNEQFF.

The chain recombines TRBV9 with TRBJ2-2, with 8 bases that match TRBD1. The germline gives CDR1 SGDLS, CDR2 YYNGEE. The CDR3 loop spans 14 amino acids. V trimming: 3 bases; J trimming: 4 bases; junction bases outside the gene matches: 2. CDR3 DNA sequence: TGTGCCAGCAGCGGAACAGGGGGCACCGGGGAGCTGTTTTTT. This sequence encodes CASSGTGGTGELFF.

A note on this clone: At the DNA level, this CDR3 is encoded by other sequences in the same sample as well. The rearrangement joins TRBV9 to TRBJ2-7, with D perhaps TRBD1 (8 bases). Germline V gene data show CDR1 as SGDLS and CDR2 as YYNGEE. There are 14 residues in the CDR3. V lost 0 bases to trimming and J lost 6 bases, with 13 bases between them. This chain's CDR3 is CASSVAYRGGEQYF. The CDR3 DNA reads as TGTGCCAGCAGCGTAGCTTACAGGGGGGGCGAGCAGTACTTC.

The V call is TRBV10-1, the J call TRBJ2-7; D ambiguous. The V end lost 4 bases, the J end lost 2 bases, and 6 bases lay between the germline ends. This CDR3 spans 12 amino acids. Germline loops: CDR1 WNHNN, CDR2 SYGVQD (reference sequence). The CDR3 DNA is TGCGCCAGCAGTGCAGGAACCTACGAGCAGTACTTC. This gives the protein CASSAGTYEQYF.

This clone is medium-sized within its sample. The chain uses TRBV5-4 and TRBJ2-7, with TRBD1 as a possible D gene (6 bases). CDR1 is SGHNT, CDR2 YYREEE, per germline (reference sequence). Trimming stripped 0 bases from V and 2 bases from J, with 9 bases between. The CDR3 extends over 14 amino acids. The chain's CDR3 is CASSLAGVPYEQYF. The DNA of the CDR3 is TGTGCCAGCAGCTTGGCAGGGGTCCCCTACGAGCAGTACTTC.

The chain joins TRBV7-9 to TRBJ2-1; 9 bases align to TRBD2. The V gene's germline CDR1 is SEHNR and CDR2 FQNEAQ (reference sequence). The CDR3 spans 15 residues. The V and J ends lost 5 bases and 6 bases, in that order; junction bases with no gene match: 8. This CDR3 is CASSDRLAAVNEQFF. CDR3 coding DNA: TGTGCCAGCAGCGACCGACTAGCGGCTGTCAATGAGCAGTTCTTC.

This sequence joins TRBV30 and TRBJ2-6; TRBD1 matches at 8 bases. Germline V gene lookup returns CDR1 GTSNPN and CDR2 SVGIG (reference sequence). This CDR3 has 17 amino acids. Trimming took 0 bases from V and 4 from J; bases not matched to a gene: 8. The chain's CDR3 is CAWSVLPRGLGANVLTF. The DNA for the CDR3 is TGTGCCTGGAGTGTATTACCCAGGGGGCTCGGGGCCAACGTCCTGACTTTC.

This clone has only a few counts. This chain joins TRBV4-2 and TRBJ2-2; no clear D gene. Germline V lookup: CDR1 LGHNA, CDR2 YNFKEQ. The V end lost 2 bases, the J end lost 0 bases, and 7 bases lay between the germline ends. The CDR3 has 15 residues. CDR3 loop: CASSQFYPNTGELFF. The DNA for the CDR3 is TGTGCCAGCAGCCAATTCTACCCGAACACCGGGGAGCTGTTTTTT.

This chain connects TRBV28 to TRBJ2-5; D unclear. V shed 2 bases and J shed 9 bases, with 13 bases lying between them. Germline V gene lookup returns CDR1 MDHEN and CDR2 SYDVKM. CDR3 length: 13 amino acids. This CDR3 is CASSLGQVTPQYF. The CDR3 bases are TGTGCCAGCAGTTTAGGTCAGGTAACCCCCCAGTACTTC.